Each of the 24 T cell receptor beta chains below was sequenced from the same sample in a study of Graves' ophthalmopathy and Graves' hyperthyroidism. Amplified TCR beta CDR3 regions were obtained using RNA transcripts as template. A first-round RT-PCR used HTBI primers, followed by a second-round multiplex PCR. TCRdb reprocessed the multiplex PCR reads with MiXCR, giving one entry per CDR3 protein. The sample records fewer than 400,000 distinct CDR3 sequences, 15% to 20% being singletons. Material for sequencing was peripheral blood. All receptors come from a woman aged 18-30 years with Graves' ophthalmopathy.

The chain uses TRBV7-2 and TRBJ2-7, with TRBD2 identical over 7 bases. Germline V gene data show CDR1 as SGHTA and CDR2 as FQGNSA. The trim removed 1 base at V and 4 bases at J, leaving 4 bases unmatched. The CDR3 totals 14 residues. This CDR3 reads CASSLDWGGYEQYF. CDR3 in DNA: TGTGCCAGCAGCTTAGATTGGGGAGGGTACGAGCAGTACTTC.

At least ten counts were recorded for this clonotype. The gene calls are TRBV28 and TRBJ2-7; D is unclear. Germline CDR1 and CDR2: MDHEN and SYDVKM. The CDR3 extends over 14 amino acids. The V and J ends lost 8 bases and 2 bases respectively, with 16 bases between them. The DNA of the CDR3 is TGTGCCAGCTTAAATATTGGATCACCCTACGAGCAGTACTTC. Its translation: CASLNIGSPYEQYF.

This clonotype was found many times. This chain joins TRBV28 and TRBJ1-2; 7 bases align to TRBD1. The V segment lost 7 bases and the J segment 3 bases; nucleotides outside the gene matches: 8. In germline, CDR1 is MDHEN, CDR2 SYDVKM. The CDR3 length is 14 residues. The CDR3 DNA is TGTGCCAGCAAGGGGGCCGGGGTTGACTATGGCTACACCTTC. Translation: CASKGAGVDYGYTF.

This clonotype was seen many times. This chain connects TRBV3-1 to TRBJ1-5, with D perhaps TRBD1 (5 bases). The ends were cut back, 2 bases at V and 7 bases at J, with 9 bases in the middle. The CDR3 is made up of 13 amino acids. Looked up from germline, CDR1 is LGHDT and CDR2 is YNNKEL (reference sequence). CDR3 DNA sequence: TGTGCCAGCAGCCAAAAGGGGTGGCAGCCCCAGCATTTT. Protein: CASSQKGWQPQHF.

V gene TRBV20-1 combines with J gene TRBJ1-2; 8 bases are shared with TRBD1. The length of the CDR3 is 14 residues. Germline V lookup: CDR1 DFQATT, CDR2 SNEGSKA (reference sequence). Germline trimming cut 4 bases from V and 2 bases from J; bases unmatched to any gene: 6. This chain's CDR3 is CSAKPGQVNYGYTF. The CDR3 DNA sequence: TGCAGTGCTAAACCGGGACAGGTGAACTATGGCTACACCTTC.

This clonotype was counted between two and nine times. The chain is built from TRBV11-2 and TRBJ2-7; 12 positions agree with TRBD1. The V segment lost 5 bases and the J segment 0 bases; nucleotides outside the gene matches: 14. CDR1 is SGHAT, CDR2 FQNNGV, per germline. The CDR3 covers 19 residues. For the CDR3, the DNA is TGTGCCAGCAGCCCCTACCCCGGGACAGGGGGCCACAGCTCCTACGAGCAGTACTTC. Its translation: CASSPYPGTGGHSSYEQYF.

This clonotype was observed at least ten times. The chain joins TRBV5-4 to TRBJ2-7, with D perhaps TRBD2 (6 bases). Germline V gene lookup returns CDR1 SGHNT and CDR2 YYREEE (reference sequence). The CDR3 contains 15 residues. V lost 2 bases and J 0 bases, leaving 12 bases between the germline ends. The CDR3 nucleotides read TGTGCCAGCAGCTTCCCGACTAGGGACTCCTACGAGCAGTACTTC. Translated: CASSFPTRDSYEQYF.

This clonotype was seen at least ten times. V and J are TRBV20-1 and TRBJ2-5, with D perhaps matching TRBD1 (5 bases). V lost 6 bases, J lost 2 bases, and 16 bases lay in between. Germline V gene sequence: CDR1 DFQATT, CDR2 SNEGSKA (reference sequence). This CDR3 is built from 14 residues. CDR3 residues: CSATPGRAQETQYF. The CDR3 DNA is TGCAGTGCCACACCGGGCAGGGCTCAAGAGACCCAGTACTTC.

This chain links TRBV7-9 with TRBJ2-7, with unresolved D. CDR1 and CDR2 (germline): SEHNR, FQNEAQ (reference sequence). Trimming took off 5 bases at V and 0 bases at J, with 14 bases between the two ends. CDR3 length: 15 residues. This chain's CDR3 is CASSLTGLSSYEQYF. The CDR3 DNA reads TGTGCCAGCAGCCTCACCGGCCTCAGCTCCTACGAGCAGTACTTC.

The V call is TRBV20-1, the J call TRBJ2-5; 9 bases are a match to TRBD2. This CDR3 spans 16 amino acids. The V segment lost 4 bases and the J segment 2 bases; nucleotides outside the gene matches: 11. Germline loops: CDR1 DFQATT, CDR2 SNEGSKA (reference sequence). The DNA for the CDR3 is TGCAGTGCTAATCCGCGGGAGGGGGTTTTACAAGAGACCCAGTACTTC. It specifies CSANPREGVLQETQYF.

This clonotype was seen ten or more times. V and J are TRBV6-2 or TRBV6-3 and TRBJ2-7; no definite D call. CDR3 length: 11 amino acids. CDR1 and CDR2 from the germline V gene are MNHEY and SVGEGT. Trimming pared 5 bases from V and 2 bases from J, leaving 4 bases between. CDR3 DNA sequence: TGTGCCAGCAGTAATGCCTACGAGCAGTACTTC. Protein: CASSNAYEQYF.

This clonotype was observed many times. The chain uses TRBV11-2 and TRBJ2-7, with 8 bases fitting TRBD1. J gave up 3 bases and V 5 bases, and 15 bases lay outside the gene matches. This CDR3 contains 17 residues. Germline CDR1 is SGHAT and CDR2 is FQNNGV. This chain's CDR3 is CASSPRPWQGADYEQYF. CDR3 DNA: TGTGCCAGCAGCCCTAGGCCCTGGCAGGGGGCAGACTACGAGCAGTACTTC.

The genes are TRBV28 and TRBJ2-7; D gene uncertain. The CDR3 spans 11 residues. Germline loops: CDR1 MDHEN, CDR2 SYDVKM. V lost 5 bases and J lost 5, with 7 bases in between. The CDR3 region is CASSEMDEQYF. The CDR3 DNA reads as TGTGCCAGCAGTGAGATGGACGAGCAGTACTTC.

This clonotype was picked up many times. V and J are TRBV11-2 and TRBJ1-2; 7 bases are shared with TRBD1. The CDR3 runs 15 residues. Per germline, CDR1 SGHAT and CDR2 FQNNGV. V lost 3 bases to trimming and J lost 2 bases; unmatched junction nucleotides: 6. Here the CDR3 reads CASSLRPTGNYGYTF. The CDR3 nucleotides read TGTGCCAGCAGCTTGAGACCGACAGGGAACTATGGCTACACCTTC.

The rearrangement uses TRBV5-1 and TRBJ2-5, with 7 positions matching TRBD2. CDR3 length: 14 amino acids. Trimming at V came to 3 bases and at J to 4 bases, leaving 6 bases not matched to a gene. Germline CDR1 and CDR2: SGHRS and YFSETQ. The CDR3 here is CASSSSGVRETQYF. The DNA for the CDR3 is TGCGCCAGCAGCTCCAGCGGGGTAAGAGAGACCCAGTACTTC.

In this sample, this clonotype turned up a few times. The chain couples TRBV20-1 to TRBJ1-2; 8 bases fit TRBD1. The CDR3 is 16 residues long. V was pared by 0 bases and J by 5 bases, with 11 bases of the junction left unmatched. Germline loops: CDR1 DFQATT, CDR2 SNEGSKA (reference sequence). CDR3 sequence (DNA): TGCAGTGCTAGAGATCCCCAGACAGGGGTTAATTATGGCTACACCTTC. Amino acid sequence: CSARDPQTGVNYGYTF.

This clonotype has a count of ten or more. The chain joins TRBV28 to TRBJ2-4; no definite D call. The CDR3 has 14 amino acids. Germline CDR1 and CDR2: MDHEN and SYDVKM. Trimming removed 1 base from V and 8 bases from J, with 12 bases in between. The CDR3 DNA reads TGTGCCAGCAGTTTATTCCCAGGTCGGGACATTCAGTACTTC. It is translated as CASSLFPGRDIQYF.

Many counts were recorded for this clonotype. The rearrangement links TRBV24-1 to TRBJ1-5; D gene unclear. Trimming cost V 7 bases and J 4 bases, with 16 bases left between them. Per germline, CDR1 KGHDR and CDR2 SFDVKD. The CDR3 contains 15 residues. CDR3 in amino acids: CATRGWRSGNQPQHF. DNA of the CDR3: TGTGCCACCAGGGGGTGGAGGTCGGGAAATCAGCCCCAGCATTTT.

This clonotype was counted ten times or more. Sequence at one end of the junction differs from germline and may be a read error. The chain uses TRBV12-3 or TRBV12-4 and TRBJ1-6; TRBD1 is a possible D gene (6 bases). The CDR3 runs 17 residues. CDR3 in amino acids: CAGSLQRGTLNNSPLHF. DNA for the CDR3: TGTGCCGGCAGTTTACAACGCGGGACATTAAATAATTCACCCCTCCACTTT.

This clonotype was detected only a few times. The gene calls are TRBV7-4 and TRBJ1-1; D is perhaps TRBD1 (5 bases). The CDR3 covers 17 residues. Germline CDR1 reads SGHVT; CDR2 reads SQSDAQ. V shed 5 bases and J shed 3 bases, with 22 bases lying between them. CDR3 sequence: CASSGGQGLGRDTEAFF. CDR3 bases: TGTGCCAGCAGCGGGGGTCAGGGTTTGGGGCGAGACACTGAAGCTTTCTTT.

This clonotype was recorded at least ten times. The chain recombines TRBV18 with TRBJ2-7, with 7 bases lining up with TRBD1. Trimming cost V 1 base and J 0 bases; bases outside gene matches: 6. The CDR3 has 16 residues. The V gene's germline CDR1 is KGHSH and CDR2 LQKENI. For the CDR3, the DNA is TGTGCCAGCTCACCACTTGTGGGGGACAGCTCCTACGAGCAGTACTTC. Amino acid sequence: CASSPLVGDSSYEQYF.

In its sample, this clonotype was seen many times. The rearrangement uses TRBV28 and TRBJ2-7; 10 nucleotides line up with TRBD1. Germline V gene lookup returns CDR1 MDHEN and CDR2 SYDVKM. The V gene end was trimmed by 4 bases and the J gene end by 10 bases; junction bases not matched to a gene: 7. The CDR3 has 13 amino acids. The CDR3: CASSWPGQGLQYF. DNA of the CDR3: TGTGCCAGCAGTTGGCCGGGACAGGGGCTCCAGTACTTC.

This clonotype was seen repeatedly, ten times or more. The rearrangement uses TRBV6-2 or TRBV6-3 and TRBJ1-1; D remains ambiguous. Germline CDR1 and CDR2: MNHEY and SVGEGT. Trimming cost V 1 base and J 7 bases, with 4 bases left between them. CDR3 length: 11 residues. The CDR3 spells CASSYWSEAFF. CDR3 in DNA: TGTGCCAGCAGTTACTGGAGTGAAGCTTTCTTT.

The sample holds many counts of this clonotype. The chain carries TRBV2 and TRBJ1-5; no clear D gene. V lost 7 bases and J 4 bases, leaving 17 bases between the germline ends. In germline, CDR1 is SNHLY, CDR2 FYNNEI. CDR3 length equals 15 residues. The CDR3 nucleotides read TGTGCCAGCACCCTGGACCGACTATCAAATCAGCCCCAGCATTTT. Its protein is CASTLDRLSNQPQHF.